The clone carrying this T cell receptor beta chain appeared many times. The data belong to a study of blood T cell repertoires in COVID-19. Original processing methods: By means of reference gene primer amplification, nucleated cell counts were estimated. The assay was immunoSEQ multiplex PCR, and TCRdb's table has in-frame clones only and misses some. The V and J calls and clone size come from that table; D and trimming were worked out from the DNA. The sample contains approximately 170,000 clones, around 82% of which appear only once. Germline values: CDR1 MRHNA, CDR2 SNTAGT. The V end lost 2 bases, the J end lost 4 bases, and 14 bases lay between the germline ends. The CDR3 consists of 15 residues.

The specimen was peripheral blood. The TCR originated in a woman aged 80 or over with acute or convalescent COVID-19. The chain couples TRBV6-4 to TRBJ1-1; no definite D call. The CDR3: CASSDRGWVGTEAFF. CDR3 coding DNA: TGTGCCAGCAGTGACCGCGGCTGGGTAGGCACTGAAGCTTTCTTT.